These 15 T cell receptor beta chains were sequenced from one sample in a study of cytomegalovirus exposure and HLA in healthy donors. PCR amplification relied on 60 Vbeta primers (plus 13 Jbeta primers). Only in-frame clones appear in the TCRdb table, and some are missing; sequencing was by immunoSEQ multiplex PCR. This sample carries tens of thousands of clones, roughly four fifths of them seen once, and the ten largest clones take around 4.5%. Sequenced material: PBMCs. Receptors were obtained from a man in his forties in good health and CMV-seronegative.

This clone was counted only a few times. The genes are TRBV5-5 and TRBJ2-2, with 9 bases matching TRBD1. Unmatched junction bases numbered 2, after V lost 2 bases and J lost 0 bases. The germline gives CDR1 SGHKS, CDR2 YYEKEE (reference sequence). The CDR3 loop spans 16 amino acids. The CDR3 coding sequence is TGTGCCAGCAGCTTTTGGACAGGGGCGAACACCGGGGAGCTGTTTTTT. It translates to CASSFWTGANTGELFF.

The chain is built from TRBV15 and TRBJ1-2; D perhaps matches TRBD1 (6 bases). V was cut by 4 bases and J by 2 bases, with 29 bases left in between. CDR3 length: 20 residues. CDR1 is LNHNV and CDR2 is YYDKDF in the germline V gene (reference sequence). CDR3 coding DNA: TGTGCCACCAGCACCACCACCCTTCGGGACACGAAAAACCGCAACTATGGCTACACCTTC. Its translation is CATSTTTLRDTKNRNYGYTF. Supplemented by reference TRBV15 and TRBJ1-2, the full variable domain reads DAMVIQNPRYQVTQFGKPVTLSCSQTLNHNVMYWYQQKSSQAPKLLFHYYDKDFNNEADTPDNFQSRRPNTSFCFLDIRSPGLGDTAMYLCATSTTTLRDTKNRNYGYTFGSGTRLTVV.

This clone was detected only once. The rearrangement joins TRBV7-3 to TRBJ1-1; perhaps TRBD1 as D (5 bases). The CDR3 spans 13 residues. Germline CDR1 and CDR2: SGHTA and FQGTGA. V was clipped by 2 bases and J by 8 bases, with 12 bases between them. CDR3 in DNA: TGTGCCAGCAGCTTATCCCCTCGGGGGGAAGCTTTCTTT. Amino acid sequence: CASSLSPRGEAFF.

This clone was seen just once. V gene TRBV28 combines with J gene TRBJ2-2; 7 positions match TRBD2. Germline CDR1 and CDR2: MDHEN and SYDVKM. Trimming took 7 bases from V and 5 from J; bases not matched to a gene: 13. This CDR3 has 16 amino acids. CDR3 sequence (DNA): TGTGCCAGCACCCCAGGGTGGGGGGGTGGGACCGGGGAGCTGTTTTTT. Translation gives CASTPGWGGGTGELFF.

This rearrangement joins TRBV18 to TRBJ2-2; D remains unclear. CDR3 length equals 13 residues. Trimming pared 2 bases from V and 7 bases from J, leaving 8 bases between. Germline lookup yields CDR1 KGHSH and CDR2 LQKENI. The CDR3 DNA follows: TGTGCCAGCTCACCAGTTTCTGTCGGGGAGCTGTTTTTT. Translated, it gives CASSPVSVGELFF.

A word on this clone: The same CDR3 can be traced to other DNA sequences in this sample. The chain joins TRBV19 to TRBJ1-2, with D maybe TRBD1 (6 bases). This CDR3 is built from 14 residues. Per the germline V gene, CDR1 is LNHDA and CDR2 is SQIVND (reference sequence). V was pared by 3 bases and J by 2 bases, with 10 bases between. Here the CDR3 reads CASSIDRTNYGYTF. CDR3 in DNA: TGTGCCAGTAGTATTGACAGGACCAACTATGGCTACACCTTC.

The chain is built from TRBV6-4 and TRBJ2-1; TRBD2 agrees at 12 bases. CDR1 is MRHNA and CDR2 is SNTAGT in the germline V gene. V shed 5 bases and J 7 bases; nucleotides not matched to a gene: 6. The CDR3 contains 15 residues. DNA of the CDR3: TGTGCCAGCAGTTCTAGCGGGAGGGCAAGGAATGAGCAGTTCTTC. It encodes CASSSSGRARNEQFF.

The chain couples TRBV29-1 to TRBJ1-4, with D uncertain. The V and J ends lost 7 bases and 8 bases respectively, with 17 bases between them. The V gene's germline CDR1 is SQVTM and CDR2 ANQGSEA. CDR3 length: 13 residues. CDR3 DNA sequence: TGCAGCGCCAAGTGGGCTCCCCGGGAAAAACTGTTTTTT. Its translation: CSAKWAPREKLFF.

The CDR3 loop reads CASSRNGGYTEAFF. The CDR3 region has the DNA TGTGCCAGTAGTAGGAATGGGGGCTACACTGAAGCTTTCTTT. This rearrangement joins TRBV19 to TRBJ1-1, with D maybe TRBD1 (6 bases). In germline, CDR1 is LNHDA, CDR2 SQIVND (reference sequence). This CDR3 region has 14 residues. V was clipped by 4 bases and J by 3 bases, with 12 bases between them. Combining the CDR3 with reference TRBV19 and TRBJ1-1 gives the whole variable domain DGGITQSPKYLFRKEGQNVTLSCEQNLNHDAMYWYRQDPGQGLRLIYYSQIVNDFQKGDIAEGYSVSREKKESFPLTVTSAQKNPTAFYLCASSRNGGYTEAFFGQGTRLTVV.

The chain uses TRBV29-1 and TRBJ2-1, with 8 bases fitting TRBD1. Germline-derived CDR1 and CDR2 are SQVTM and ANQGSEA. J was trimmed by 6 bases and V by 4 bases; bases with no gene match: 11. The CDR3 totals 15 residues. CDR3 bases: TGCAGCGTTGCCCCCACCCAGGGGGCGTCCAATGAGCAGTTCTTC. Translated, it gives CSVAPTQGASNEQFF.

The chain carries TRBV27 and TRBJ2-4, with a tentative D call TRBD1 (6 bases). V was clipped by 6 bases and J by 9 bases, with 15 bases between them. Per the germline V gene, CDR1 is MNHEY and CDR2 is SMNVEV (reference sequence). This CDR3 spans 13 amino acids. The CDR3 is CASSDTGRGIQYF. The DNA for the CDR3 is TGTGCCAGCAGCGATACAGGGAGAGGCATTCAGTACTTC.

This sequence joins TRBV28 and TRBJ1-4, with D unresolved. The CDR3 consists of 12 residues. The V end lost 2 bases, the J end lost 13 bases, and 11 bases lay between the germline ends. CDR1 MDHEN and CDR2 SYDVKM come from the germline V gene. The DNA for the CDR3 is TGTGCCAGCAGTTTACTCTTGGGAGGACTGTTTTTT. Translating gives CASSLLLGGLFF. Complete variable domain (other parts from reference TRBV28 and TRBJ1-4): DVKVTQSSRYLVKRTGEKVFLECVQDMDHENMFWYRQDPGLGLRLIYFSYDVKMKEKGDIPEGYSVSREKKERFSLILESASTNQTSMYLCASSLLLGGLFFGSGTQLSVL.

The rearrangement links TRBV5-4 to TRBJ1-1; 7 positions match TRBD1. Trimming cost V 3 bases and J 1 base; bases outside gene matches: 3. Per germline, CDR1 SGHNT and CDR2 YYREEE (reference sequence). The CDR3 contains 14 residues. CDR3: CASSSRDRNTEAFF. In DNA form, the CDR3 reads TGTGCCAGCAGCTCGCGGGACAGGAACACTGAAGCTTTCTTT. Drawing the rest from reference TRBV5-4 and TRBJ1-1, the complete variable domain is ETGVTQSPTHLIKTRGQQVTLRCSSQSGHNTVSWYQQALGQGPQFIFQYYREEENGRGNFPPRFSGLQFPNYSSELNVNALELDDSALYLCASSSRDRNTEAFFGQGTRLTVV.

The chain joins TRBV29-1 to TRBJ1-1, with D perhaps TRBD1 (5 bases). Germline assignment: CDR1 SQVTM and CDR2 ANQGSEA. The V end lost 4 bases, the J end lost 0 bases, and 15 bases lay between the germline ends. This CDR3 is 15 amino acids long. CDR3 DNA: TGCAGCGTTGTAGGGCAGGGTCACCTGAACACTGAAGCTTTCTTT. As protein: CSVVGQGHLNTEAFF.

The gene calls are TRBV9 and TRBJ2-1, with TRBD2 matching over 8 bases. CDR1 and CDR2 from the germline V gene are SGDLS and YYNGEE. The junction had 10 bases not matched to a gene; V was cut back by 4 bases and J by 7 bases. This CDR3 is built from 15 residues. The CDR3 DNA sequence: TGTGCCAGCAGCCTCACCCGGGAGGGCCGTAATGAGCAGTTCTTC. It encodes CASSLTREGRNEQFF. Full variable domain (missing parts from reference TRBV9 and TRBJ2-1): DSGVTQTPKHLITATGQRVTLRCSPRSGDLSVYWYQQSLDQGLQFLIQYYNGEERAKGNILERFSAQQFPDLHSELNLSSLELGDSALYFCASSLTREGRNEQFFGPGTRLTVL.